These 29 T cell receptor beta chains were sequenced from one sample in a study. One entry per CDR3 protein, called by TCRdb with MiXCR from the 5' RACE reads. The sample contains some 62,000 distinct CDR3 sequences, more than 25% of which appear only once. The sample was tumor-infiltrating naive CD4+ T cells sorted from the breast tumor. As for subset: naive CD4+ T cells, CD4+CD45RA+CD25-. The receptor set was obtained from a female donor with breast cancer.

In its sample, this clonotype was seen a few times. The CDR3 DNA reads as TGCAGTGCCCGACGTAAAACCGGGACGCACAATGAGCAGTTCTTC. Translation: CSARRKTGTHNEQFF. V and J are TRBV20-1 and TRBJ2-1; the D call may be TRBD1 or TRBD2 (5 bases each). V was shortened by 6 bases and J by 5 bases, with 20 bases between the two germline ends. Germline V gene data show CDR1 as DFQATT and CDR2 as SNEGSKA (reference sequence). The CDR3 extends over 15 amino acids.

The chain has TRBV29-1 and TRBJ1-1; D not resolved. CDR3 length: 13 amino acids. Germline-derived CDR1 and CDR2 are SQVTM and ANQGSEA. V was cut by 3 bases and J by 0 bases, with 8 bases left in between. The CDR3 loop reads CSVDSGLNTEAFF. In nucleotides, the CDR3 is TGCAGCGTTGATTCCGGTTTGAACACTGAAGCTTTCTTT. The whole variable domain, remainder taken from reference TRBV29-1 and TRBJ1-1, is SAVISQKPSRDICQRGTSLTIQCQVDSQVTMMFWYRQQPGQSLTLIATANQGSEATYESGFVIDKFPISRPNLTFSTLTVSNMSPEDSSIYLCSVDSGLNTEAFFGQGTRLTVV.

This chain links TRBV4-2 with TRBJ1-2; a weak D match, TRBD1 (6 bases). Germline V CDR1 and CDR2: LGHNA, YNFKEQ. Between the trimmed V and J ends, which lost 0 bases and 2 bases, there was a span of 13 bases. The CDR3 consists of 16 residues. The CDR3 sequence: CASSQDLDRLNYGYTF. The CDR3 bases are TGTGCCAGCAGCCAAGATTTGGACAGACTAAACTATGGCTACACCTTC.

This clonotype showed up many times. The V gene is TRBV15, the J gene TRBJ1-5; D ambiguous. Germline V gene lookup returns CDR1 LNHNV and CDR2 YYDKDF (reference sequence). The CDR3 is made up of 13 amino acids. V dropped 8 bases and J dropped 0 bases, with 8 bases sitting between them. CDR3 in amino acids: CATQQLSNQPQHF. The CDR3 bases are TGTGCCACCCAGCAGCTTAGCAATCAGCCCCAGCATTTT.

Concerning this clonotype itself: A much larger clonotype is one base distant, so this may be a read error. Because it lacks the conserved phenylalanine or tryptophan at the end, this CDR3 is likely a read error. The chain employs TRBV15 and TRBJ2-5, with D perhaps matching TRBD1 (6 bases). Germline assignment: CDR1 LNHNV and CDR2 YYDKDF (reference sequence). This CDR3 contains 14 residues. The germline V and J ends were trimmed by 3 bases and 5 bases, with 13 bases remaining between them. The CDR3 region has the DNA TGTGCCACCAGCAGCGGGACACGCGGTGAGACCCAGTACTCC. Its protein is CATSSGTRGETQYS.

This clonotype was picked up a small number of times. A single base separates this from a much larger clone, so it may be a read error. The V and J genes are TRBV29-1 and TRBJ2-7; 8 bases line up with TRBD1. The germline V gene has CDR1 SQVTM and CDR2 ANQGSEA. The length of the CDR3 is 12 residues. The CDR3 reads CSVVGQAYEQCF. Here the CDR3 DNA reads TGCAGCGTTGTGGGACAGGCCTACGAGCAGTGCTTC.

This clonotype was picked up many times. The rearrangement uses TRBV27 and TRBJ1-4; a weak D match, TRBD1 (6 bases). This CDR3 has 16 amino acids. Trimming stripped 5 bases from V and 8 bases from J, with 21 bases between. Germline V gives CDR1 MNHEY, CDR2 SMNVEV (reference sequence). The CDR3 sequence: CASSRKQGPLVEKLFF. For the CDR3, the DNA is TGTGCCAGCAGTCGAAAACAGGGACCTTTAGTGGAAAAACTGTTTTTT.

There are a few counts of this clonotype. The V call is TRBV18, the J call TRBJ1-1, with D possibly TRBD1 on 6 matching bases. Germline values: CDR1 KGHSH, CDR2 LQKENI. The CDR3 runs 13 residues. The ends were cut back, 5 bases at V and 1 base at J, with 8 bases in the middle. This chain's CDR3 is CASSLGQNTEAFF. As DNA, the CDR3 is TGTGCCAGCTCATTGGGACAGAACACTGAAGCTTTCTTT.

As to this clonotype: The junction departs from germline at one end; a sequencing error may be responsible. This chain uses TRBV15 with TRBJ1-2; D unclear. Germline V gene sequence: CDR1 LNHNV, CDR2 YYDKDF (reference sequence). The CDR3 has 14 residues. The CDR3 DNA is TGTACCACCAGCAGAGACGTGCGGGTGGGCGGCTACACCTTC. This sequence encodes CTTSRDVRVGGYTF. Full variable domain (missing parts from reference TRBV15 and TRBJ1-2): DAMVIQNPRYQVTQFGKPVTLSCSQTLNHNVMYWYQQKSSQAPKLLFHYYDKDFNNEADTPDNFQSRRPNTSFCFLDIRSPGLGDTAMYLCTTSRDVRVGGYTFGSGTRLTVV.

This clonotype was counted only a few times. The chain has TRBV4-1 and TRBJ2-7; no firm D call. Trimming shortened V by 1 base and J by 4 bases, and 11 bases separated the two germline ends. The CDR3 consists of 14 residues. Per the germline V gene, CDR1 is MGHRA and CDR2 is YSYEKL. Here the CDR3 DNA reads TGCGCCAGCAGCCAAGGACCCTTTACGTACGAGCAGTACTTC. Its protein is CASSQGPFTYEQYF.

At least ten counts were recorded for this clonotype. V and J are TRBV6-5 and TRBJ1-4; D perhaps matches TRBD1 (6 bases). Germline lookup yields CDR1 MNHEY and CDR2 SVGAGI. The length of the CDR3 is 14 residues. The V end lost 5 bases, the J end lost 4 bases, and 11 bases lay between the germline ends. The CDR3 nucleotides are TGTGCCAGCAGTAGGACAGCGAGTAATGAAAAACTGTTTTTT. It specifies CASSRTASNEKLFF.

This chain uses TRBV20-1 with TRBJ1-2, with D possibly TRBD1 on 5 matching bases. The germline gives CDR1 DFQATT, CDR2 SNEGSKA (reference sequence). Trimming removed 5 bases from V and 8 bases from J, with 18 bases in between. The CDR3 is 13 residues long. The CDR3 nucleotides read TGCAGTGCTGGAGGGACCGTCGAGGGAGGCTACACCTTC. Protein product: CSAGGTVEGGYTF.

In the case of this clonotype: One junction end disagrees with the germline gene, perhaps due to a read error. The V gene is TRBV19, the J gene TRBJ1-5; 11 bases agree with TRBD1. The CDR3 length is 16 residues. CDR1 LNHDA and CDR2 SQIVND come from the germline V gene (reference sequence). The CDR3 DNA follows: TGTGCCGGTAGTATTCCTGGACAGGGGGCCAGACAGCCCCAGCATTTT. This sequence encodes CAGSIPGQGARQPQHF.

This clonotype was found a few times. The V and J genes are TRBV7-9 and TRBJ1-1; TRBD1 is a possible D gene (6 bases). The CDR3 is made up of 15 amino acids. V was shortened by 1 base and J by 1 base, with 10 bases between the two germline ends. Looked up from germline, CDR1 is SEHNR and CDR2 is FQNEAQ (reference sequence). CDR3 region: CASSLGGASNTEAFF. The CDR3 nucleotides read TGTGCCAGCAGCTTAGGGGGGGCTTCGAACACTGAAGCTTTCTTT.

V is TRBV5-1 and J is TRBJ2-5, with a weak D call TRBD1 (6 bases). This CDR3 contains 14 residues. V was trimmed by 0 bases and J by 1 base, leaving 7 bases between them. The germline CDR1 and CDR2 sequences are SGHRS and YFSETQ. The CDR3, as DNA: TGCGCCAGCAGCTTGGGGGACACCCAAGAGACCCAGTACTTC. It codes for CASSLGDTQETQYF.

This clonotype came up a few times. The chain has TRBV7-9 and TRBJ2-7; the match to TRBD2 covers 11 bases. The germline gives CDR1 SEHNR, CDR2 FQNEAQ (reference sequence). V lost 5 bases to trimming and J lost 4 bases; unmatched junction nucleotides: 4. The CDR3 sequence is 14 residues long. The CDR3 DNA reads TGTGCCAGCAGCCCGGGACTAGCGGTTTACGAGCAGTACTTC. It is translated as CASSPGLAVYEQYF.

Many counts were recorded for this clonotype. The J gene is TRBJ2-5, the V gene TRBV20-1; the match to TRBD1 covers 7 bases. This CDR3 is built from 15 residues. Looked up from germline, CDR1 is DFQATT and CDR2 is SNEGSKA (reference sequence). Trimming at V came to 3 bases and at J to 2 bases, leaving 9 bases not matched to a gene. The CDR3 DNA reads TGCAGTGCTAGCCGGGACAGTGAAACTCAAGAGACCCAGTACTTC. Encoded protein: CSASRDSETQETQYF.

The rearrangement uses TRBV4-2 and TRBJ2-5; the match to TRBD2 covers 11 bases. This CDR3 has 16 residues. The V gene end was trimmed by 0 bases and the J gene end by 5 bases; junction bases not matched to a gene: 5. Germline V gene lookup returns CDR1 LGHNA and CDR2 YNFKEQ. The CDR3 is CASSQEFSGGAETQYF. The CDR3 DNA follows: TGTGCCAGCAGCCAAGAGTTTAGCGGGGGGGCGGAGACCCAGTACTTC.

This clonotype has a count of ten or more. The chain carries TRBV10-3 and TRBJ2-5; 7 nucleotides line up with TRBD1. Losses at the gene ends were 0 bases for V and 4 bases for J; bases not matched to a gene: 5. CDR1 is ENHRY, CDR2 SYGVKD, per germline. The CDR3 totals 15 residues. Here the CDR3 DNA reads TGTGCCATCAGTGAGTCATTGAGACAGGGAGAGACCCAGTACTTC. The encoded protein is CAISESLRQGETQYF.

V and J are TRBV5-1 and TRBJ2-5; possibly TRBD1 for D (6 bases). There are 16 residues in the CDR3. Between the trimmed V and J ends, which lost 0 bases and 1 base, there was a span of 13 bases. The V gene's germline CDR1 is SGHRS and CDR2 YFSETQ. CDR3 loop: CASSLGQGIGQETQYF. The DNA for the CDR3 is TGCGCCAGCAGCTTGGGCCAGGGGATAGGCCAAGAGACCCAGTACTTC.

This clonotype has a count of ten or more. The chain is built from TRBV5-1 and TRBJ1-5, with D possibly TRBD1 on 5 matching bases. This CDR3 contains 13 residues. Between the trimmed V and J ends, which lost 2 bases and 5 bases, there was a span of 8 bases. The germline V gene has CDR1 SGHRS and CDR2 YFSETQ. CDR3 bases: TGCGCCAGCAGCTTTGGCAGGGATCAGCCCCAGCATTTT. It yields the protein CASSFGRDQPQHF.

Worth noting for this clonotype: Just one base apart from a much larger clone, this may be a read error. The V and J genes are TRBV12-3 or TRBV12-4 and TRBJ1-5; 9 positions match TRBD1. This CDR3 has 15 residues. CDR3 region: CASCFGTGYNQPQHF. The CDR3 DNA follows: TGTGCCAGCTGTTTTGGGACAGGGTACAATCAGCCCCAGCATTTT.

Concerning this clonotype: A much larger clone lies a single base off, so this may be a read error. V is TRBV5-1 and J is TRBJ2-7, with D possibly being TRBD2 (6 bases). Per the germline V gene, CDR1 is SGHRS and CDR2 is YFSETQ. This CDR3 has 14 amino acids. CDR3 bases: TGCGCCAGCAGACCGGGACTCGGCTCCTACGAGCGGTACTTC. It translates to CASRPGLGSYERYF. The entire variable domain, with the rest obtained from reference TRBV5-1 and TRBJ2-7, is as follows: KAGVTQTPRYLIKTRGQQVTLSCSPISGHRSVSWYQQTPGQGLQFLFEYFSETQRNKGNFPGRFSGRQFSNSRSEMNVSTLELGDSALYLCASRPGLGSYERYFGPGTRLTVT.

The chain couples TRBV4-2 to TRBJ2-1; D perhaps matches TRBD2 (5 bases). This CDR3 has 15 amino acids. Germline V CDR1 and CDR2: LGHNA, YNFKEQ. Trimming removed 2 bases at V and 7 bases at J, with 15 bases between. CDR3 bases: TGTGCCAGCAGCCAATGGCTAGCCCTGGGGAATGAGCAGTTCTTC. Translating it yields CASSQWLALGNEQFF.

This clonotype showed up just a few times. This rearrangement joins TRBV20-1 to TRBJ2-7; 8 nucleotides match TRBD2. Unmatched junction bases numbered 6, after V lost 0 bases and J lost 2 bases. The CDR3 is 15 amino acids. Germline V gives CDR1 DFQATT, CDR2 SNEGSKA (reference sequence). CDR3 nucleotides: TGCAGTGCTAGAGATCCTTCTAGCGGGCCCTACGAGCAGTACTTC. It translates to CSARDPSSGPYEQYF.

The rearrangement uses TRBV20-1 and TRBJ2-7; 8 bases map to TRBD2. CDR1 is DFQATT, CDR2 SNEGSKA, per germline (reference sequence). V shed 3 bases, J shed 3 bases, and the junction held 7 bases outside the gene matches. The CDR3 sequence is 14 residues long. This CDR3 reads CSASLPGLVYEQYF. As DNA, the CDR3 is TGCAGTGCTAGTTTGCCGGGACTAGTCTACGAGCAGTACTTC.

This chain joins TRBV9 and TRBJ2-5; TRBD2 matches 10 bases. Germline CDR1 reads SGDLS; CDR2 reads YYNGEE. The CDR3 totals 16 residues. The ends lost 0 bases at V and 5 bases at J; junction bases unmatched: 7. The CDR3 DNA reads TGTGCCAGCAGCGTAGGGTCTAGCGGGGGTGATGAGACCCAGTACTTC. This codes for CASSVGSSGGDETQYF.

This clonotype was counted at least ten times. CDR3 region: CASRRTNTEAFF. The CDR3 nucleotides read TGTGCCAGCAGAAGGACAAACACTGAAGCTTTCTTT. V gene TRBV12-3 or TRBV12-4 combines with J gene TRBJ1-1; the D gene is possibly TRBD1 (5 bases). The V and J ends lost 6 bases and 2 bases respectively, with 7 bases between them. There are 12 residues in the CDR3.

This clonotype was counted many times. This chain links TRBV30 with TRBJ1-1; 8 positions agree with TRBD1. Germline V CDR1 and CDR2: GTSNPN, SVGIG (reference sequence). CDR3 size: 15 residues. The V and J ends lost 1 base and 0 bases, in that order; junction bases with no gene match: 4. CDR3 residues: CAWSGTGGMNTEAFF. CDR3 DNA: TGTGCCTGGAGTGGAACAGGGGGTATGAACACTGAAGCTTTCTTT.